These 10 T cell receptor beta chains were all obtained from the same sample, sequenced in a study of T cells in Graves' hyperthyroidism and ophthalmopathy. From RNA transcripts, TCR beta CDR3 regions were amplified. First-round RT-PCR of the TCR CDR3 relied on the HTBI primer set. TCRdb recomputed calls from the multiplex PCR reads with MiXCR, one row per CDR3 protein. The sample carries approximately 320,000 distinct CDR3 sequences, 16% recorded once. Sequenced sample: blood. Receptors were obtained from a man aged 25-45 years with Graves' hyperthyroidism.

The V gene is TRBV3-1, the J gene TRBJ2-7; 7 bases match TRBD1. V lost 1 base, J lost 3 bases, and 3 bases stayed unmatched. The CDR3 runs to 14 residues. Germline lookup yields CDR1 LGHDT and CDR2 YNNKEL (reference sequence). The CDR3 coding sequence is TGTGCCAGCAGCCAAGGGACAGGAGTCTACGAGCAGTACTTC. Its translation is CASSQGTGVYEQYF.

The table lists this clonotype with many counts. The rearrangement joins TRBV12-5 to TRBJ2-1; D is unclear. V lost 3 bases, J lost 13 bases, and 13 bases lay in between. The CDR3 covers 12 residues. CDR1 is LGHNT, CDR2 FRNRAP, per germline. DNA for the CDR3: TGTGCTAGTGGTTTAGGGTTTTTGGGACAGTTCTTC. Amino acids: CASGLGFLGQFF.

At least ten counts were recorded for this clonotype. This rearrangement joins TRBV20-1 to TRBJ1-6; 8 nucleotides line up with TRBD1. Trimming removed 0 bases from V and 10 bases from J; junction bases left unmatched: 5. There are 14 residues in the CDR3. The germline V gene encodes CDR1 DFQATT and CDR2 SNEGSKA (reference sequence). The DNA of the CDR3 is TGCAGTGCTAGAGATCAGACAGGGGCCTCACCCCTCCACTTT. As protein: CSARDQTGASPLHF.

This clonotype showed up just a few times. V gene TRBV7-3 combines with J gene TRBJ2-1, with D possibly matching TRBD1 (6 bases). This CDR3 contains 12 residues. V lost 5 bases, J lost 13 bases, and 15 bases lay in between. Germline-derived CDR1 and CDR2 are SGHTA and FQGTGA. CDR3 residues: CASSPGSGDQFF. In DNA, the CDR3 is TGTGCCAGCAGCCCAGGTTCAGGGGACCAGTTCTTC. The entire variable domain, with the rest obtained from reference TRBV7-3 and TRBJ2-1, is as follows: GAGVSQTPSNKVTEKGKYVELRCDPISGHTALYWYRQSLGQGPEFLIYFQGTGAADDSGLPNDRFFAVRPEGSVSTLKIQRTERGDSAVYLCASSPGSGDQFFGPGTRLTVL.

This clonotype was picked up a small number of times. The V gene is TRBV5-1, the J gene TRBJ2-1; D is possibly TRBD1 or TRBD2 (5 bases each). Germline CDR1 SGHRS, CDR2 YFSETQ. V was pared by 0 bases and J by 6 bases, with 13 bases between. The CDR3 contains 15 residues. The CDR3 is CASSLGTGPFNEQFF. CDR3 coding DNA: TGCGCCAGCAGCTTGGGCACGGGACCCTTCAATGAGCAGTTCTTC.

This clonotype was seen at least ten times. The V call is TRBV6-1, the J call TRBJ1-2; D unresolved. The length of the CDR3 is 15 residues. The ends were cut back, 4 bases at V and 0 bases at J, with 12 bases in the middle. The germline gives CDR1 MNHNS, CDR2 SASEGT. As DNA, the CDR3 is TGTGCCAGCAGTGGACACGTCGGTACTAACTATGGCTACACCTTC. Amino acids: CASSGHVGTNYGYTF.

This clonotype was counted many times. This chain connects TRBV7-2 to TRBJ2-7; the D call may be TRBD1 or TRBD2 (7 bases each). Per the germline V gene, CDR1 is SGHTA and CDR2 is FQGNSA. The V gene lost 5 bases and the J gene lost 4 bases, with 15 bases spanning the gap. The CDR3 consists of 14 residues. Here the CDR3 DNA reads TGTGCCAGCAGCCGTCCAGGGGGAGGGTACGAGCAGTACTTC. Its translation is CASSRPGGGYEQYF.

This clonotype has only a few counts. The rearrangement uses TRBV20-1 and TRBJ2-3, with TRBD1 matching 10 bases. The CDR3 contains 19 residues. Trimming removed 5 bases from V and 6 bases from J; junction bases left unmatched: 23. Germline V gene lookup returns CDR1 DFQATT and CDR2 SNEGSKA (reference sequence). CDR3 nucleotides: TGCAGTGCTCCCCCAAGGGGAGGGACAGGGGATCCCTGGGGGGATACGCAGTATTTT. This codes for CSAPPRGGTGDPWGDTQYF.

The table lists this clonotype with many counts. This sequence joins TRBV12-3 or TRBV12-4 and TRBJ2-7; 8 bases are a match to TRBD1. This CDR3 region has 12 residues. V dropped 6 bases and J dropped 6; count of bases not matched to a gene: 4. CDR3 bases: TGTGCCAGCAGCTTGGACAGGGTCGAGCAGTACTTC. This codes for CASSLDRVEQYF.

CDR3 coding DNA: TGTGCCAGTAGTAAGTTTAGCGACGAGCAGTACTTC. Its protein is CASSKFSDEQYF. The chain joins TRBV19 to TRBJ2-7; possibly TRBD2 for D (5 bases). Trimming cost V 4 bases and J 5 bases, with 9 bases left between them. Germline V lookup: CDR1 LNHDA, CDR2 SQIVND (reference sequence). CDR3 length equals 12 residues. Based on the CDR3 plus reference TRBV19 and TRBJ2-7, the full variable domain is DGGITQSPKYLFRKEGQNVTLSCEQNLNHDAMYWYRQDPGQGLRLIYYSQIVNDFQKGDIAEGYSVSREKKESFPLTVTSAQKNPTAFYLCASSKFSDEQYFGPGTRLTVT.